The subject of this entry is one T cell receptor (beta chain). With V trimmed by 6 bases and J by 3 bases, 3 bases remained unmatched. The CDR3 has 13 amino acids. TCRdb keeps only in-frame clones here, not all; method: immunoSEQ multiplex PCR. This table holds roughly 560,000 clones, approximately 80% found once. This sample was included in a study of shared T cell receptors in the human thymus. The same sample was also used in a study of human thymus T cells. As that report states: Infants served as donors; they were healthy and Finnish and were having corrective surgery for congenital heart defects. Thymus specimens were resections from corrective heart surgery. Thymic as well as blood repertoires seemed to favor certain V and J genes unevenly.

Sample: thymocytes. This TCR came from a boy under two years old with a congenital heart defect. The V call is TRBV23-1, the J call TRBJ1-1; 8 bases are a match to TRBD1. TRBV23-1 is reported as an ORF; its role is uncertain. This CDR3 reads CASRTGEDTEAFF. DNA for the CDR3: TGCGCCAGCAGGACAGGGGAGGACACTGAAGCTTTCTTT.